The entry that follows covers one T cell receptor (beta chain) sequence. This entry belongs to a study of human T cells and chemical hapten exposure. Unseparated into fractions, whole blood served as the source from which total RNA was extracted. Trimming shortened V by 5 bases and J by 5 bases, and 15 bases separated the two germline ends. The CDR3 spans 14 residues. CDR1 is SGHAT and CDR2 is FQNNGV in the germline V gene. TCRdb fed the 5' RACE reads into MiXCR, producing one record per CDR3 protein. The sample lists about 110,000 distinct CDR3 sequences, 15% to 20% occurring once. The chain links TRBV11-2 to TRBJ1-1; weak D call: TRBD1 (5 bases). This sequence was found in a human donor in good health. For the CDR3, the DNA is TGTGCCAGCAGCCTCGTGGGGCGGGGGACTGAAGCTTTCTTT. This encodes CASSLVGRGTEAFF.